One sample yielded the 14 T cell receptor beta chains listed below, sequenced in a study of blood T cell repertoires in COVID-19. Only in-frame clones appear in the TCRdb table, and some are missing; sequencing was by immunoSEQ multiplex PCR. There are 45,000 to 70,000 clones in the sample; around 80% occur only once, and approximately 7% lies in the top ten. The sequenced sample was peripheral blood. The receptor source for this set is a man between 60 and 70 years old with acute or convalescent COVID-19.

The rearrangement links TRBV20-1 to TRBJ2-3; no clear D gene. Per the germline V gene, CDR1 is DFQATT and CDR2 is SNEGSKA (reference sequence). V was pared by 3 bases and J by 0 bases, with 13 bases between. This CDR3 spans 15 amino acids. CDR3 protein: CSASFRATSTDTQYF. CDR3 coding DNA: TGCAGTGCTAGTTTTCGTGCCACTAGCACAGATACGCAGTATTTT.

The rearrangement uses TRBV10-3 and TRBJ1-2; D unclear. Deletions cut 3 bases from V and 4 bases from J, with 12 bases between. The CDR3 spans 14 residues. Germline V lookup: CDR1 ENHRY, CDR2 SYGVKD. CDR3 amino acids: CAISDAGPFYGYTF. CDR3 coding DNA: TGTGCCATCAGTGATGCGGGCCCCTTCTATGGCTACACCTTC.

In nucleotides, the CDR3 is TGTGCCACCAGCAGAGTATCAGAGACCCAGTACTTC. Its translation: CATSRVSETQYF. The rearrangement links TRBV15 to TRBJ2-5; no clear D. The CDR3 consists of 12 residues. Trimming took 1 base from V and 4 from J, leaving 4 bases between them. Germline V gene lookup returns CDR1 LNHNV and CDR2 YYDKDF (reference sequence).

The chain couples TRBV18 to TRBJ2-3; TRBD2 matches 12 bases. Unmatched junction bases numbered 5, after V lost 0 bases and J lost 1 base. Germline V CDR1 and CDR2: KGHSH, LQKENI. The CDR3 loop spans 18 amino acids. CDR3: CASSPPEGLAGRTDTQYF. Written as DNA, the CDR3 is TGTGCCAGCTCACCACCCGAAGGACTAGCGGGACGCACAGATACGCAGTATTTT.

This clone has a handful of counts. The gene calls are TRBV27 and TRBJ1-2; D is undetermined. V was clipped by 4 bases and J by 9 bases, with 18 bases between them. CDR3 length: 14 residues. CDR1 is MNHEY, CDR2 SMNVEV, per germline (reference sequence). CDR3 DNA sequence: TGTGCCAGCAGTTCCCCGCTCGGCGGCGAGAGCTACACCTTC. As protein: CASSSPLGGESYTF.

The rearrangement links TRBV3-1 (or the pseudogene TRBV3-2) to TRBJ1-2, with D unresolved. Trimming left V 4 bases short and J 6 bases short, with 12 bases between. Germline V CDR1 and CDR2: LGHDT, YNNKEL (reference sequence). The CDR3 length is 13 residues. The CDR3 reads CASSRGEGDGYTF. In DNA form, the CDR3 reads TGTGCCAGCAGCCGTGGTGAGGGAGATGGCTACACCTTC.

The chain links TRBV20-1 to TRBJ1-5, with 7 nucleotides matching TRBD1. Looked up from germline, CDR1 is DFQATT and CDR2 is SNEGSKA (reference sequence). The CDR3 length is 14 residues. With V trimmed by 3 bases and J by 7 bases, 9 bases remained unmatched. The CDR3 loop reads CSASPGQVGQPQHF. The CDR3 region has the DNA TGCAGTGCTAGTCCTGGACAGGTCGGCCAGCCCCAGCATTTT.

The CDR3 region is CASSFPLSGGALSTDTQYF. CDR3 sequence (DNA): TGTGCCAGCAGTTTCCCCCTTAGCGGGGGGGCCCTGAGCACAGATACGCAGTATTTT. V is TRBV11-2 and J is TRBJ2-3, with TRBD2 identical over 11 bases. From germline, CDR1 is SGHAT and CDR2 FQNNGV. The J segment lost 0 bases and the V segment lost 6 bases, leaving 14 bases of the junction unmatched. CDR3 length equals 19 residues.

This CDR3 reads CASSLVPSFADTQYF. The DNA for the CDR3 is TGTGCCAGCAGCTTAGTACCCAGTTTCGCAGATACGCAGTATTTT. The chain employs TRBV7-2 and TRBJ2-3; D not certain. Germline-derived CDR1 and CDR2 are SGHTA and FQGNSA. The CDR3 has 15 amino acids. V shed 1 base and J shed 4 bases, with 12 bases lying between them. Drawing the rest from reference TRBV7-2 and TRBJ2-3, the complete variable domain is GAGVSQSPSNKVTEKGKDVELRCDPISGHTALYWYRQSLGQGLEFLIYFQGNSAPDKSGLPSDRFSAERTGGSVSTLTIQRTQQEDSAVYLCASSLVPSFADTQYFGPGTRLTVL.

This clone has only a few counts. The chain recombines TRBV5-3 with TRBJ2-5; TRBD2 matches 10 bases. TRBV5-3 counts as an open reading frame of uncertain function. The V segment lost 0 bases and the J segment 6 bases; nucleotides outside the gene matches: 5. This CDR3 contains 15 residues. The CDR3 sequence is CARSLERGGCKTQYF. The CDR3 DNA is TGTGCCAGAAGCTTGGAGCGGGGGGGGTGTAAGACCCAGTACTTC.

This rearrangement joins TRBV19 to TRBJ2-1; possible D gene TRBD1, 6 bases. V lost 2 bases and J 2 bases, leaving 13 bases between the germline ends. This CDR3 contains 16 residues. Germline V gives CDR1 LNHDA, CDR2 SQIVND (reference sequence). CDR3 bases: TGTGCCAGTAGTATACTACAGGGTTTCACCTACAATGAGCAGTTCTTC. This translates into CASSILQGFTYNEQFF.

The chain has TRBV6-5 and TRBJ1-4; unclear D gene. CDR1 MNHEY and CDR2 SVGAGI come from the germline V gene. CDR3 length: 13 residues. Trimming took off 6 bases at V and 7 bases at J, with 12 bases between the two ends. CDR3: CASRRREAEKLFF. The CDR3 DNA sequence: TGTGCCAGCAGGCGGAGGGAAGCTGAAAAACTGTTTTTT.

The chain employs TRBV28 and TRBJ1-2, with no clear D. The CDR3 contains 13 residues. The V end was cut by 8 bases, the J end by 8 bases, with 18 bases between. The germline CDR1 and CDR2 sequences are MDHEN and SYDVKM. The CDR3 bases are TGTGCCAGCCAGTTTTATAGGAGAGGAGGCTACACCTTC. Translation gives CASQFYRRGGYTF.

The V and J genes are TRBV6-5 and TRBJ2-3, with no clear D. V gave up 10 bases and J gave up 3 bases, with 17 bases separating them. CDR1 is MNHEY and CDR2 is SVGAGI in the germline V gene. This CDR3 region has 14 residues. CDR3 bases: TGTGCCACGTCGAGGAAGGTCCGAACAGATACGCAGTATTTT. Protein sequence: CATSRKVRTDTQYF.